This TCR beta chain was obtained from a study of post-analysis software for immune sequencing data. Across the whole study: Relapsing-remitting, secondary progressive and progressive-relapsing multiple sclerosis courses were included.

The CDR3 covers 15 residues. V was trimmed by 4 bases and J by 6 bases, leaving 19 bases between them. CDR1 and CDR2 from the germline V gene are SGDLS and YYNGEE. Unique molecular identifiers had been added to the TCR beta cDNA libraries. Starting from around 0.96 to 9.9 million T cells, the study yielded approximately 460,000 cDNA molecules. TCRdb analysed the PCR reads with MiXCR anew, one entry per CDR3 protein. The sample has hundreds of thousands of distinct CDR3 sequences, 40% to 55% seen once; the top ten hold 9.5% to 13%. Findings and limits, study-wide: People with multiple sclerosis had a significantly lower normalized Chao1 diversity than controls did. Compared with controls, patients had more of about 5 TRBV segments, including TRBV5-6, TRBV5-1 and TRBV20-1. Strong same-batch co-clustering of samples appeared with F measure clustering.

With respect to this clonotype: Its antigen is not known.

The chain has TRBV9 and TRBJ1-2, with a possible D match to TRBD1 (5 bases). What was sequenced was blood. The source is a girl under 18 with multiple sclerosis. The CDR3 sequence: CASSQLGAGQHGYTF. The CDR3, as DNA: TGTGCCAGCAGCCAACTAGGGGCAGGGCAACATGGCTACACCTTC.